This note documents a single T cell receptor beta chain sequence. The antigen remains undetermined. The CDR3 runs 17 residues. Trimming removed 3 bases from V and 5 bases from J; junction bases left unmatched: 13. The sample comes from a study of identical twins. Findings and caveats of the study: The abundant beta clonotypes from cord blood had fewer insertions, and memory repertoires had none of this.

Template switching added a universal primer site, and cDNA bore unique molecular identifiers. In TCRdb, the 5' RACE reads were re-called with MiXCR into one record per CDR3 protein. The data show hundreds of thousands of distinct CDR3 sequences, around 20% seen once. These data also featured in a second study, about T cells expressing NK-cell markers.

The genes are TRBV12-3 or TRBV12-4 and TRBJ2-7; 10 nucleotides match TRBD2. The receptor comes from a woman between 18 and 30 years old in good health. The sample comprised PBMCs. CDR3 bases: TGTGCCAGCAGTTTCCTCTCGAGCGGGAGGGCCAACCACGAGCAGTACTTC. Its translation is CASSFLSSGRANHEQYF.